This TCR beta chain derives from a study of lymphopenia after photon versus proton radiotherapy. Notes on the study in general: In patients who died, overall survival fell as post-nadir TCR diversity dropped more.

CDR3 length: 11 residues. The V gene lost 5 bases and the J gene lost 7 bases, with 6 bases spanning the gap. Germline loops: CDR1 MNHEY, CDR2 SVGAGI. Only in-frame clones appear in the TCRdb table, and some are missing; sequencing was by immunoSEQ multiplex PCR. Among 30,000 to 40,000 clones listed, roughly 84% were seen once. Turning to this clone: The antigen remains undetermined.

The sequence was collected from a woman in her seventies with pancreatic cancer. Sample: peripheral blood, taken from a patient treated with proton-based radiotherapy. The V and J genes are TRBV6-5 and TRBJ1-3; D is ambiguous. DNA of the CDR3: TGTGCCAGCAGTCTGGAGAACACCATATATTTT. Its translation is CASSLENTIYF.